This TCR beta chain appears in the sequencing data of a study of vaccination and CD4 T cells after COVID-19. Study context: Stimulation used overlapping spike peptides from SARS-CoV-2, HCoV-NL63, HCoV-OC43 and HCoV-229E.

Cultured CD4+ T cell DNA was sequenced using the Oncomine TCR Beta short-read assay. Using its own MiXCR run on the PCR reads, TCRdb lists one record per CDR3 protein. Among under 15,000 distinct CDR3 sequences listed, 52% were seen once. The CDR3 totals 14 residues. With 3 bases clipped from V and 0 bases from J, the junction kept 4 bases outside the gene matches. Germline V lookup: CDR1 DFQATT, CDR2 SNEGSKA (reference sequence). This sample's treatment: roughly ten-day PBMC culture with coronavirus spike peptide pools or control peptides (ViraFEST assay). A remark on this clonotype: Its antigen is not identified.

Sequencing used CD4+ T cells from blood, cultured in vitro. The chain links TRBV20-1 to TRBJ2-5; TRBD2 aligns across 7 bases. The sequence derives from a human donor who had recovered from COVID-19. The CDR3 sequence: CSASGLADQETQYF. CDR3 nucleotide sequence: TGCAGTGCTAGCGGGCTAGCGGACCAAGAGACCCAGTACTTC.